One and the same sample provided the 29 T cell receptor beta chains below, sequenced in a study of persistence of HIV-infected CD4 T cells. The libraries were made with immunoSEQ version 4 in survey mode. Here immunoSEQ multiplex PCR was the method, and the copy in TCRdb shows in-frame clones only, minus some. The sample consists of 30,000 to 45,000 clones, around 86% of them appearing once. The stimulus was an HIV-1 Gag 15-mer peptide pool, around 1.1 ug/peptide/mL. CD40L-negative CD69-negative CD45RO-high memory CD4+ T cells were sorted as populations depleted of antigen-responding cells. These receptors have no known antigen. Material: cultured CD4+ T cells from PBMCs, obtained from a patient who received antiretroviral therapy. Receptors originate from an adult with HIV. The donor label of this sample is uncertain.

This chain connects TRBV2 to TRBJ1-1; D may be TRBD1 (6 bases). CDR3 length: 13 amino acids. V shed 4 bases and J shed 1 base, with 7 bases lying between them. Germline CDR1 SNHLY, CDR2 FYNNEI. CDR3 amino acids: CASSVGQNTEAFF. CDR3 coding DNA: TGTGCCAGCAGTGTGGGACAGAACACTGAAGCTTTCTTT.

The J gene is TRBJ2-3, the V gene TRBV10-3; 8 bases are a match to TRBD2. Trimming removed 10 bases from V and 1 base from J; junction bases left unmatched: 7. The CDR3 has 14 amino acids. CDR1 ENHRY and CDR2 SYGVKD come from the germline V gene. The CDR3 sequence is CATVAGRGTDTQYF. Written as DNA, the CDR3 is TGTGCCACAGTAGCGGGGAGGGGCACAGATACGCAGTATTTT.

The chain employs TRBV7-3 and TRBJ1-1; D is unclear. V was shortened by 1 base and J by 0 bases, with 9 bases between the two germline ends. The CDR3 is 15 amino acids. The germline V gene encodes CDR1 SGHTA and CDR2 FQGTGA. The CDR3 DNA sequence: TGTGCCAGCAGCTTAAACGGGCCGATGAACACTGAAGCTTTCTTT. Protein sequence: CASSLNGPMNTEAFF.

This chain links TRBV18 with TRBJ1-3; D unresolved. Germline V gene sequence: CDR1 KGHSH, CDR2 LQKENI. V dropped 3 bases and J dropped 0 bases, with 12 bases sitting between them. There are 16 residues in the CDR3. CDR3 in DNA: TGTGCCAGCTCACCGGGCAGGCTGAGCTCTGGAAACACCATATATTTT. This sequence encodes CASSPGRLSSGNTIYF. Full variable domain (rest looked up from reference TRBV18 and TRBJ1-3): NAGVMQNPRHLVRRRGQEARLRCSPMKGHSHVYWYRQLPEEGLKFMVYLQKENIIDESGMPKERFSAEFPKEGPSILRIQQVVRGDSAAYFCASSPGRLSSGNTIYFGEGSWLTVV.

The CDR3 here is CASGQGQNTEAFF. The DNA for the CDR3 is TGTGCCAGCGGTCAGGGTCAGAACACTGAAGCTTTCTTT. This chain connects TRBV9 to TRBJ1-1; perhaps TRBD1 as D (5 bases). The CDR3 loop spans 13 amino acids. Germline-derived CDR1 and CDR2 are SGDLS and YYNGEE. Trimming stripped 7 bases from V and 1 base from J, with 11 bases between.

The CDR3 nucleotides are TGTGCCAGCAGCTTAGAGGGACGGGCCGGAGGGGGCGAGCAGTACTTC. It translates to CASSLEGRAGGGEQYF. The rearrangement uses TRBV5-4 and TRBJ2-7; D is tentatively TRBD1 or TRBD2 (6 bases each). V lost 2 bases, J lost 6 bases, and 21 bases lay in between. Germline V gives CDR1 SGHNT, CDR2 YYREEE (reference sequence). The CDR3 sequence is 16 residues long.

The rearrangement links TRBV6-5 to TRBJ1-4; the D is unclear. V lost 10 bases and J lost 5, with 14 bases in between. The CDR3 runs to 13 residues. The germline V gene has CDR1 MNHEY and CDR2 SVGAGI. CDR3 loop: CATRLGLNEKLFF. The CDR3 bases are TGTGCCACCCGGTTGGGCCTAAATGAAAAACTGTTTTTT.

The chain employs TRBV5-1 and TRBJ1-3; no clear D gene. This CDR3 has 16 amino acids. With 0 bases removed from V and 0 bases from J, the gap between germline ends came to 10 bases. Germline V lookup: CDR1 SGHRS, CDR2 YFSETQ. For the CDR3, the DNA is TGCGCCAGCAGCTTGGAAGTCCAAGGCTCTGGAAACACCATATATTTT. It is translated as CASSLEVQGSGNTIYF.

This clone was seen more than once but under ten times. The chain links TRBV5-1 to TRBJ2-2, with 8 bases that match TRBD1. CDR3 length: 15 residues. V was clipped by 3 bases and J by 1 base; unmatched bases: 2. CDR1 and CDR2 from the germline V gene are SGHRS and YFSETQ. DNA for the CDR3: TGCGCCAGCAGCTGGGGACAGGAGAACACCGGGGAGCTGTTTTTT. As protein: CASSWGQENTGELFF.

The sample holds one count of this clone. The CDR3 spells CASSRMGDQPQHF. The CDR3 DNA reads as TGTGCCAGTAGTAGGATGGGAGATCAGCCCCAGCATTTT. This chain links TRBV19 with TRBJ1-5; D gene unclear. Deletions cut 4 bases from V and 5 bases from J, with 9 bases between. There are 13 residues in the CDR3. The V gene's germline CDR1 is LNHDA and CDR2 SQIVND (reference sequence).

This chain links TRBV19 with TRBJ2-5; D not certain. V was cut by 0 bases and J by 0 bases, with 2 bases left in between. The CDR3 covers 13 residues. Germline CDR1 LNHDA, CDR2 SQIVND (reference sequence). The CDR3: CASSIDNQETQYF. DNA for the CDR3: TGTGCCAGTAGTATAGATAACCAAGAGACCCAGTACTTC.

This rearrangement joins TRBV12-3 or TRBV12-4 to TRBJ1-1, with 8 positions matching TRBD1. The CDR3 has 12 residues. CDR3: CASQGGNTEAFF. In nucleotides, the CDR3 is TGTGCTTCACAGGGGGGGAACACTGAAGCTTTCTTT.

This clone was seen only a few times. The chain joins TRBV5-1 to TRBJ1-4, with TRBD1 as a possible D gene (6 bases). CDR1 SGHRS and CDR2 YFSETQ come from the germline V gene. V was cut by 4 bases and J by 4 bases, with 14 bases left in between. This CDR3 region has 15 residues. CDR3 residues: CASSPLRGGNEKLFF. CDR3 coding DNA: TGCGCCAGCAGCCCCCTTAGAGGGGGTAATGAAAAACTGTTTTTT.

J is TRBJ2-1 and V is TRBV5-4; 9 positions match TRBD1. Germline trimming cut 1 base from V and 4 bases from J; bases unmatched to any gene: 3. From germline, CDR1 is SGHNT and CDR2 YYREEE (reference sequence). The CDR3 spans 15 residues. The CDR3 bases are TGTGCCAGCAGCTTGACAGGGGGCTATTACAATGAGCAGTTCTTC. This gives the protein CASSLTGGYYNEQFF.

V is TRBV12-3 or TRBV12-4 and J is TRBJ1-5; D is ambiguous. The CDR3 loop spans 12 amino acids. The V end lost 2 bases, the J end lost 7 bases, and 6 bases lay between the germline ends. The CDR3 nucleotides read TGTGCCAGCAGTTTAAGTTCCCAGCCCCAGCATTTT. Residues: CASSLSSQPQHF.

The rearrangement uses TRBV5-4 and TRBJ2-4, with D possibly being TRBD2 (6 bases). Germline CDR1 SGHNT, CDR2 YYREEE (reference sequence). Trimming shortened V by 6 bases and J by 0 bases, and 13 bases separated the two germline ends. The CDR3 covers 15 residues. CDR3: CASTPAGGAKNIQYF. In DNA, the CDR3 is TGTGCCAGCACCCCGGCCGGGGGAGCCAAAAACATTCAGTACTTC.

Only a few counts were recorded for this clone. The chain joins TRBV6-6 to TRBJ1-5; no reliable D call. V was clipped by 5 bases and J by 0 bases, with 17 bases between them. CDR3 size: 17 residues. Looked up from germline, CDR1 is MNHNY and CDR2 is SVGAGI (reference sequence). The CDR3 loop reads CASSQNSGSYSNQPQHF. DNA for the CDR3: TGTGCCAGCAGTCAAAACTCCGGGAGTTATAGCAATCAGCCCCAGCATTTT.

This clone has only one observation. This chain links TRBV3-1 (or the pseudogene TRBV3-2) with TRBJ1-6, with a weak D call TRBD1 (6 bases). The germline CDR1 and CDR2 sequences are LGHDT and YNNKEL (reference sequence). This CDR3 has 15 residues. Trimming took off 0 bases at V and 7 bases at J, with 10 bases between the two ends. CDR3 in amino acids: CASSQENTGNSPLHF. CDR3 DNA: TGTGCCAGCAGCCAAGAAAATACAGGGAATTCACCCCTCCACTTT.

The rearrangement joins TRBV5-1 to TRBJ1-3; D uncertain. There are 14 residues in the CDR3. Per the germline V gene, CDR1 is SGHRS and CDR2 is YFSETQ. The germline V and J ends were trimmed by 2 bases and 2 bases, with 8 bases remaining between them. DNA for the CDR3: TGCGCCAGCAGCTTAGCAGAAACTGGAAACACCATATATTTT. It yields the protein CASSLAETGNTIYF.

This CDR3 is CATSPGYTEAFF. The DNA of the CDR3 is TGTGCCACCAGTCCTGGGTACACTGAAGCTTTCTTT. The chain uses TRBV15 and TRBJ1-1; D gene uncertain. The germline gives CDR1 LNHNV, CDR2 YYDKDF (reference sequence). The CDR3 is 12 residues long. V was shortened by 6 bases and J by 3 bases, with 8 bases between the two germline ends.

This chain joins TRBV19 and TRBJ2-2; 8 bases map to TRBD1. Germline lookup yields CDR1 LNHDA and CDR2 SQIVND (reference sequence). The CDR3 contains 13 residues. The V segment lost 6 bases and the J segment 6 bases; nucleotides outside the gene matches: 3. CDR3 in amino acids: CASSGTGAGELFF. The CDR3 DNA sequence: TGTGCCAGTAGCGGGACAGGCGCCGGGGAGCTGTTTTTT.

In its sample, this clone was seen once. The chain carries TRBV5-1 and TRBJ2-3; D uncertain. The CDR3 covers 14 residues. V shed 0 bases and J shed 4 bases, with 9 bases lying between them. Germline V gives CDR1 SGHRS, CDR2 YFSETQ. This CDR3 reads CASSLGGRADTQYF. In DNA form, the CDR3 reads TGCGCCAGCAGCTTGGGGGGTAGGGCAGATACGCAGTATTTT.

This chain joins TRBV7-3 and TRBJ2-7; maybe TRBD1 (6 bases). CDR3 size: 14 residues. Germline CDR1 is SGHTA and CDR2 is FQGTGA. The V and J ends lost 5 bases and 2 bases respectively, with 13 bases between them. DNA for the CDR3: TGTGCCAGCAGCAGATCTGGACAGACCTACGAGCAGTACTTC. Translation: CASSRSGQTYEQYF.

V is TRBV14 and J is TRBJ1-1, with a tentative D call TRBD1 (6 bases). The CDR3 is made up of 12 amino acids. Germline V gene sequence: CDR1 SGHDN, CDR2 FVKESK. V was clipped by 2 bases and J by 8 bases, with 9 bases between them. The CDR3 bases are TGTGCCAGCAGCCAATACAGGGTAGAAGCTTTCTTT. It translates to CASSQYRVEAFF.

V and J are TRBV7-3 and TRBJ2-2, with D tentatively TRBD1 (6 bases). The CDR3 sequence is 13 residues long. In germline, CDR1 is SGHTA, CDR2 FQGTGA. V was shortened by 6 bases and J by 7 bases, with 12 bases between the two germline ends. The CDR3 DNA follows: TGTGCCAGCAGTTCAGGACAGATCGGGGAGCTGTTTTTT. It yields the protein CASSSGQIGELFF. The full variable domain, completed using reference TRBV7-3 and TRBJ2-2, is GAGVSQTPSNKVTEKGKYVELRCDPISGHTALYWYRQSLGQGPEFLIYFQGTGAADDSGLPNDRFFAVRPEGSVSTLKIQRTERGDSAVYLCASSSGQIGELFFGEGSRLTVL.

The genes are TRBV5-4 and TRBJ2-7; 8 bases line up with TRBD1. Germline V gives CDR1 SGHNT, CDR2 YYREEE (reference sequence). V shed 6 bases, J shed 7 bases, and the junction held 9 bases outside the gene matches. This CDR3 has 13 residues. CDR3 in DNA: TGTGCCAGCATCCGACAGGGGACGGGGGAGCAGTACTTC. Translation: CASIRQGTGEQYF.

J is TRBJ1-4 and V is TRBV30, with 8 bases identical to TRBD1. This CDR3 has 15 residues. The V gene's germline CDR1 is GTSNPN and CDR2 SVGIG (reference sequence). Trimming removed 0 bases from V and 4 bases from J; junction bases left unmatched: 4. As DNA, the CDR3 is TGTGCCTGGAGTGTCAGGGACAGGAATAATGAAAAACTGTTTTTT. Encoded protein: CAWSVRDRNNEKLFF. The whole variable domain, filled in from reference TRBV30 and TRBJ1-4, reads SQTIHQWPATLVQPVGSPLSLECTVEGTSNPNLYWYRQAAGRGLQLLFYSVGIGQISSEVPQNLSASRPQDRQFILSSKKLLLSDSGFYLCAWSVRDRNNEKLFFGSGTQLSVL.

J is TRBJ1-1 and V is TRBV19, with D possibly TRBD1 on 5 matching bases. The ends were cut back, 2 bases at V and 3 bases at J, with 13 bases in the middle. The CDR3 spans 15 residues. Germline lookup yields CDR1 LNHDA and CDR2 SQIVND (reference sequence). The CDR3 reads CASSILGVKDTEAFF. CDR3 nucleotide sequence: TGTGCCAGTAGTATATTGGGGGTAAAGGACACTGAAGCTTTCTTT. Drawing the rest from reference TRBV19 and TRBJ1-1, the complete variable domain is DGGITQSPKYLFRKEGQNVTLSCEQNLNHDAMYWYRQDPGQGLRLIYYSQIVNDFQKGDIAEGYSVSREKKESFPLTVTSAQKNPTAFYLCASSILGVKDTEAFFGQGTRLTVV.

The chain employs TRBV5-8 and TRBJ1-1; no reliable D call. This CDR3 comprises 14 residues. V was clipped by 1 base and J by 1 base, with 8 bases between them. Germline CDR1 and CDR2: SGHTS and YDEGEE. In DNA form, the CDR3 reads TGTGCCAGCAGCTTGCCGGGTAGGAACACTGAAGCTTTCTTT. This translates into CASSLPGRNTEAFF.